This TCR beta chain was sequenced for a study of a mutant IDH1 vaccine in newly diagnosed glioma. Study-wide context: Prior therapy was radiotherapy, temozolomide, or both; most received both.

Documented time point: baseline, week 1 (first vaccination visit). The sample's treatment: pre-vaccination baseline after standard-of-care therapy. Libraries were prepared by immunoSEQ multiplex PCR; TCRdb keeps only in-frame clonotypes and omits some of them. Among under 25,000 clones, roughly 93% were seen once, and the ten largest hold approximately 1.3%. This CDR3 is 15 amino acids long. The trim removed 3 bases at V and 3 bases at J, leaving 4 bases unmatched. CDR1 and CDR2 from the germline V gene are SGHKS and YYEKEE (reference sequence). This sequence originates from a middle-aged man with glioma. The chain recombines TRBV5-5 with TRBJ1-5; 9 bases agree with TRBD1. The material sequenced was PBMCs, taken from a glioma patient treated with radiotherapy, temozolomide or both. This chain's CDR3 is CASSSGDRVNQPQHF. The CDR3 DNA reads TGTGCCAGCAGCTCGGGGGACAGGGTCAATCAGCCCCAGCATTTT.